Below, one T cell receptor beta chain is given with its context. Its specificity is not known. The data were produced by immunoSEQ multiplex PCR, yet TCRdb's version contains in-frame clones alone and is incomplete. The sample has thousands of clones, about 69% seen once. This entry comes from a study of T cell repertoires in ileal Crohn's disease. Study summary: Operated complications were stricturing disease (approximately 61%) and penetrating disease (approximately 39%). The M6 sample came from neoterminal ileum during colonoscopy after surgery.

Time point in this sample: neoterminal ileum biopsy at postoperative endoscopy, about 6 months after surgery. V lost 0 bases and J lost 8, with 7 bases in between. The germline V gene encodes CDR1 ENHRY and CDR2 SYGVKD. The CDR3 length is 12 residues. Study-level results: All patients with clonality above 26.8% had endoscopic recurrence. Mucosal expansions were suggested to be mainly CD8 T cells.

The V and J genes are TRBV10-3 and TRBJ1-1; possible D gene TRBD1, 6 bases. The clonotype originates from an adult with Crohn's disease. The sequencing sample was made of ileal tissue. CDR3 region: CAISESQGEAFF. The CDR3, as DNA: TGTGCCATCAGTGAGTCACAGGGAGAAGCTTTCTTT.